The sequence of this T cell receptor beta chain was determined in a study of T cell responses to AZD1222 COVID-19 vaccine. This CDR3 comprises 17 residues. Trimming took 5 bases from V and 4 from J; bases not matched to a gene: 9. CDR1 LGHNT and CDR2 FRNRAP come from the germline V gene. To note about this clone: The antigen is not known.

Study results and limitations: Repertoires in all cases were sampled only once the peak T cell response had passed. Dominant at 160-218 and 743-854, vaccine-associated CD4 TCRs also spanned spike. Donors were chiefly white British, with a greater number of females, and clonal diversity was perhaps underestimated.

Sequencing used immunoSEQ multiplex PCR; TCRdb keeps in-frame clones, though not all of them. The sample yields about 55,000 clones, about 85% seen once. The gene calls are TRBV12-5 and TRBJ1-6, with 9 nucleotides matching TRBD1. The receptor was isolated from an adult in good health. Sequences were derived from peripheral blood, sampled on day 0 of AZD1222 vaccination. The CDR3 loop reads CASGPARQGVYNSPLHF. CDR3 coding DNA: TGTGCTAGTGGTCCGGCCCGACAGGGGGTGTATAATTCACCCCTCCACTTT.